This entry lists 23 T cell receptor beta chains sequenced from one sample in a study of shared clonotypes between healthy human individuals. Generated by immunoSEQ multiplex PCR, the TCRdb table keeps only in-frame clones and is missing some. The sample lists about 600,000 clones, just over 75% occurring once. The sequenced material came from PBMCs. These receptors originate from a woman aged 40 to 50 in good health. Some clones in this sample may be carry-over from other donors' samples.

V usage is TRBV6-1 and J usage is TRBJ2-5; D may match TRBD1 or TRBD2 (5 bases each). Germline CDR1 MNHNS, CDR2 SASEGT. This CDR3 spans 15 amino acids. V shed 1 base and J shed 5 bases, with 14 bases lying between them. The CDR3 nucleotides are TGTGCCAGCAGTGAAGGGGGGACGGTTACGGAGACCCAGTACTTC. Its translation is CASSEGGTVTETQYF.

For this clone: This likely comes from a read error, as the CDR3 has no conserved phenylalanine or tryptophan at its end. The CDR3 region has the DNA TGTGCCAGCAGACCCGGACAGGGCGCAGACTATGGCTACACCCTC. Translating it yields CASRPGQGADYGYTL. The chain employs TRBV2 and TRBJ1-2; TRBD1 aligns across 8 bases. Trimming took 6 bases from V and 3 from J; bases not matched to a gene: 9. Germline V gives CDR1 SNHLY, CDR2 FYNNEI. The CDR3 runs 15 residues.

The chain joins TRBV4-3 to TRBJ2-7, with D perhaps TRBD2 (5 bases). V lost 0 bases to trimming and J lost 4 bases, with 13 bases between them. Germline lookup yields CDR1 LGHNA and CDR2 YSLEER. The CDR3 length is 15 residues. Written as DNA, the CDR3 is TGCGCCAGCAGCCAAGATCCCGTCGGCGGGTACGAGCAGTACTTC. It translates to CASSQDPVGGYEQYF.

The chain recombines TRBV21-1 with TRBJ2-1; whether TRBD2, the table's D call, matches the DNA was not checked. TRBV21-1 is an annotated pseudogene. The CDR3 runs to 18 residues. CDR3 sequence (DNA): TGTGCCAGCAGCGACCAGACTAGCGGGAGCCCCCCCTACAATGAGCAGTTCTTC. It yields the protein CASSDQTSGSPPYNEQFF.

V usage is TRBV5-4 and J usage is TRBJ2-2, with D perhaps TRBD1 (5 bases). The V and J ends lost 4 bases and 5 bases respectively, with 9 bases between them. CDR1 and CDR2 (germline): SGHNT, YYREEE (reference sequence). This CDR3 is built from 13 residues. CDR3 sequence (DNA): TGTGCCAGCAGCCCAGGGTGGACCGGGGAGCTGTTTTTT. It encodes CASSPGWTGELFF.

The chain has TRBV20-1 and TRBJ2-1; D remains ambiguous. V lost 5 bases to trimming and J lost 9 bases, with 11 bases between them. The CDR3 totals 11 residues. CDR1 is DFQATT, CDR2 SNEGSKA, per germline (reference sequence). The CDR3 reads CSARVVPEQFF. CDR3 coding DNA: TGCAGTGCTCGAGTTGTTCCTGAGCAGTTCTTC.

V is TRBV30 and J is TRBJ2-3, with 7 bases that match TRBD2. This CDR3 region has 14 residues. Germline V gives CDR1 GTSNPN, CDR2 SVGIG (reference sequence). V shed 2 bases, J shed 7 bases, and the junction held 9 bases outside the gene matches. CDR3 sequence reads: CAWSWEGWRNTQYF. CDR3 nucleotides: TGTGCCTGGAGTTGGGAGGGTTGGAGAAATACGCAGTATTTT.

This clone turned up a few times. A junction boundary mismatches the germline segment, possibly from a read error. V is TRBV7-7 and J is TRBJ2-2; 7 bases are a match to TRBD2. The germline gives CDR1 SSHAT, CDR2 FNYEAQ (reference sequence). The length of the CDR3 is 15 residues. CDR3 coding DNA: TGCGCCAGCAGCGCCCTAGCGGAGAACACCGGGGAGCTGTTTTTT. Protein product: CASSALAENTGELFF.

This clone was counted a single time. The chain employs TRBV5-4 and TRBJ1-1; a weak D match, TRBD1 (5 bases). CDR3 length: 13 residues. Per the germline V gene, CDR1 is SGHNT and CDR2 is YYREEE (reference sequence). The V end was cut by 3 bases, the J end by 6 bases, with 12 bases between. The CDR3 nucleotides read TGTGCCAGCAGCTGGGACGGGTCGCCTGAAGCTTTCTTT. Translation: CASSWDGSPEAFF.

In its sample, this clone was seen many times. In DNA, the CDR3 is TGCGCCAGCAGTGAGAACAGGGTAACCGGGGAGCTGTTTTTT. Its protein product is CASSENRVTGELFF. The chain uses TRBV10-2 and TRBJ2-2, with D possibly TRBD1 on 6 matching bases. Trimming cost V 2 bases and J 5 bases, with 9 bases left between them. The CDR3 loop spans 14 amino acids. The germline CDR1 and CDR2 sequences are WSHSY and SAAADI.

The chain's CDR3 is CASSYFQQGTCGYTF. CDR3 bases: TGTGCCAGCAGTTACTTCCAACAGGGAACCTGTGGCTACACCTTC. The genes are TRBV6-5 and TRBJ1-2; tentatively, D is TRBD1 (6 bases). The CDR3 contains 15 residues. Deletions cut 1 base from V and 7 bases from J, with 16 bases between. Germline assignment: CDR1 MNHEY and CDR2 SVGAGI.

Note on this clone: Within the sample, other DNA sequences also encode this same CDR3. The chain is built from TRBV7-9 and TRBJ2-5; D gene ambiguous. Germline V lookup: CDR1 SEHNR, CDR2 FQNEAQ (reference sequence). Trimming stripped 7 bases from V and 3 bases from J, with 12 bases between. The CDR3 has 13 residues. CDR3: CASNQAGEETQYF. The CDR3 region has the DNA TGTGCCAGCAACCAGGCTGGGGAAGAGACCCAGTACTTC.

The chain uses TRBV6-6 and TRBJ1-5; D may be TRBD1 (5 bases). The CDR3 spans 11 residues. Trimming cost V 5 bases and J 9 bases, with 8 bases left between them. Germline V lookup: CDR1 MNHNY, CDR2 SVGAGI (reference sequence). The CDR3 DNA reads TGTGCCAGCAGTCCCGGGGGGCCCCAGCATTTT. Translated, it gives CASSPGGPQHF.

This clone was seen a few times. The gene calls are TRBV28 and TRBJ2-5, with D tentatively TRBD1 (6 bases). The J call may be wrong; the DNA end is better matched by TRBJ2-7. The CDR3 totals 16 residues. CDR1 and CDR2 (germline): MDHEN, SYDVKM. As DNA, the CDR3 is TGTGCCAGCAGTCCCCCTGGGGGCGGCCCAAACCCCGAGCAGTACTTC. Amino acids: CASSPPGGGPNPEQYF.

This clone was observed a handful of times. V is TRBV18 and J is TRBJ2-5; D not resolved. Germline CDR1 KGHSH, CDR2 LQKENI. The CDR3 runs 13 residues. Trimming took off 5 bases at V and 11 bases at J, with 18 bases between the two ends. CDR3 DNA sequence: TGTGCCAGCTCAGTGACCGCTTTCTATGAGCAGTACTTC. Amino acids: CASSVTAFYEQYF.

The sample holds a few counts of this clone. The same CDR3 can be traced to other DNA sequences in this sample. This chain connects TRBV11-2 to TRBJ2-7; D remains unclear. The V gene's germline CDR1 is SGHAT and CDR2 FQNNGV. Trimming took off 3 bases at V and 4 bases at J, with 4 bases between the two ends. This CDR3 is 11 amino acids long. The CDR3 here is CASSLAYEQYF. CDR3 bases: TGTGCCAGCAGCTTGGCATACGAGCAGTACTTC.

This chain connects TRBV29-1 to TRBJ2-3, with D unresolved. Trimming pared 0 bases from V and 1 base from J, leaving 5 bases between. The germline gives CDR1 SQVTM, CDR2 ANQGSEA. The CDR3 loop spans 13 amino acids. The CDR3 region is CSVEDLGTDTQYF. CDR3 nucleotide sequence: TGCAGCGTTGAAGATCTGGGCACAGATACGCAGTATTTT.

The chain employs TRBV6-1 and TRBJ1-5; 7 bases are a match to TRBD1. The CDR3 totals 16 residues. The junction had 7 bases not matched to a gene; V was cut back by 4 bases and J by 1 base. The V gene's germline CDR1 is MNHNS and CDR2 SASEGT. The CDR3, as DNA: TGTGCCAGCAGTGTGCAGGGGGGGATAAGCAATCAGCCCCAGCATTTT. This sequence encodes CASSVQGGISNQPQHF.

This chain joins TRBV5-4 and TRBJ2-7; 14 nucleotides line up with TRBD2. CDR1 and CDR2 from the germline V gene are SGHNT and YYREEE (reference sequence). This CDR3 has 16 residues. J lost 3 bases, V lost 5 bases, and 7 bases had no gene match. CDR3 loop: CASRPGTSGRNYEQYF. The CDR3 DNA follows: TGTGCCAGCAGGCCCGGGACTAGCGGGAGAAACTACGAGCAGTACTTC.

This rearrangement joins TRBV30 to TRBJ2-5; 13 bases are a match to TRBD2. Per germline, CDR1 GTSNPN and CDR2 SVGIG (reference sequence). The CDR3 sequence is 22 residues long. The V segment lost 0 bases and the J segment 3 bases; nucleotides outside the gene matches: 22. CDR3 region: CAWSVRVLGRNLGLAGEETQYF. The CDR3 nucleotides read TGTGCCTGGAGTGTAAGGGTCCTAGGCAGGAACCTAGGACTAGCGGGAGAAGAGACCCAGTACTTC.

This clone was counted a few times. The CDR3 DNA reads as TGTGCCTGCCAGGCGGGACAGGGTGAGCAGTTCTTC. Its protein product is CACQAGQGEQFF. V gene TRBV30 combines with J gene TRBJ2-1; 9 bases fit TRBD1. Germline V gene data show CDR1 as GTSNPN and CDR2 as SVGIG (reference sequence). The V segment lost 6 bases and the J segment 9 bases; nucleotides outside the gene matches: 6. The CDR3 spans 12 residues.

In this sample, this clone turned up once. The genes are TRBV19 and TRBJ1-5; 7 nucleotides line up with TRBD1. The length of the CDR3 is 14 residues. Germline CDR1 and CDR2: LNHDA and SQIVND (reference sequence). With V trimmed by 6 bases and J by 6 bases, 8 bases remained unmatched. CDR3 bases: TGTGCCAGTAGCGACAGGGTGTTAGGTCAGCCCCAGCATTTT. Its translation is CASSDRVLGQPQHF.

A remark on this clone: A read error is likely here: a far larger clone is one base away. No conserved phenylalanine or tryptophan ends this CDR3, so it is likely a read error. The chain couples TRBV5-6 to TRBJ1-2; 9 bases map to TRBD1. Trimming removed 4 bases from V and 2 bases from J; junction bases left unmatched: 9. CDR1 and CDR2 from the germline V gene are SGHDT and YYEEEE. This CDR3 contains 16 residues. CDR3 sequence reads: CASSDLGQGLNYGYTC. CDR3 coding DNA: TGTGCCAGCAGCGATTTGGGACAGGGATTGAACTATGGCTACACCTGC.